The 28 T cell receptor beta chains in this list originate from one sample, sequenced in a study of pediatric ulcerative colitis. The data were produced by immunoSEQ multiplex PCR, yet TCRdb's version contains in-frame clones alone and is incomplete. The sample shows about 12,000 clones, around 77% of them seen only once. Rectal tissue came from one to two pinch biopsies taken at colonoscopy. Material for sequencing was gut tissue. The origin of the receptors is a boy between 10 and 17 years old who was a control in a study of pediatric ulcerative colitis.

The count of this clone is one. The chain recombines TRBV29-1 with TRBJ2-7, with D possibly matching TRBD1 (6 bases). This CDR3 region has 13 residues. The V and J ends lost 5 bases and 2 bases respectively, with 13 bases between them. Germline V gives CDR1 SQVTM, CDR2 ANQGSEA. CDR3 nucleotides: TGCAGCGTTTGGACAGCTAAAACCTACGAGCAGTACTTC. Translated: CSVWTAKTYEQYF.

This chain connects TRBV9 to TRBJ1-2, with 9 bases aligning to TRBD1. This CDR3 contains 15 residues. Germline CDR1 reads SGDLS; CDR2 reads YYNGEE. Trimming at V came to 6 bases and at J to 3 bases, leaving 9 bases not matched to a gene. The CDR3 nucleotides are TGTGCCAGCAACCTGGGACAGGGCAGGGACTATGGCTACACCTTC. This sequence encodes CASNLGQGRDYGYTF.

V is TRBV18 and J is TRBJ2-5; 7 bases match TRBD1. With V trimmed by 0 bases and J by 5 bases, 9 bases remained unmatched. In germline, CDR1 is KGHSH, CDR2 LQKENI. The CDR3 is 16 amino acids. CDR3: CASSPPGQSRGETQYF. CDR3 nucleotide sequence: TGTGCCAGCTCACCACCGGGACAGAGTAGAGGGGAGACCCAGTACTTC.

The V and J genes are TRBV15 and TRBJ2-3; maybe TRBD1 (6 bases). The CDR3 is 12 residues long. Germline CDR1 reads LNHNV; CDR2 reads YYDKDF (reference sequence). The V end lost 3 bases, the J end lost 7 bases, and 8 bases lay between the germline ends. CDR3 protein: CATSRDRHTQYF. The CDR3 DNA follows: TGTGCCACCAGCAGGGACAGACATACGCAGTATTTT.

The chain couples TRBV5-1 to TRBJ2-7; a possible D gene is TRBD1 (6 bases). Germline lookup yields CDR1 SGHRS and CDR2 YFSETQ. This CDR3 is 14 amino acids long. V was shortened by 4 bases and J by 1 base, with 12 bases between the two germline ends. Here the CDR3 reads CASSPRTDSYEQYF. CDR3 DNA: TGCGCCAGCAGCCCCCGGACAGATTCCTACGAGCAGTACTTC.

The genes are TRBV19 and TRBJ2-7, with D maybe TRBD1 (5 bases). CDR3 length equals 14 residues. Germline CDR1 LNHDA, CDR2 SQIVND (reference sequence). The V gene lost 3 bases and the J gene lost 7 bases, with 16 bases spanning the gap. The CDR3 spells CASSIGREVGEQYF. DNA of the CDR3: TGTGCCAGTAGTATTGGCAGGGAAGTGGGAGAGCAGTACTTC.

The chain uses TRBV29-1 and TRBJ1-2; 9 nucleotides align to TRBD1. CDR1 is SQVTM, CDR2 ANQGSEA, per germline. V trimming: 5 bases; J trimming: 4 bases; junction bases outside the gene matches: 14. The CDR3 covers 16 residues. This CDR3 reads CSVLEGTGFRFYGYTF. The CDR3 bases are TGCAGCGTTTTGGAAGGGACAGGGTTCCGTTTCTATGGCTACACCTTC. Variable domain in full (rest from reference TRBV29-1 and TRBJ1-2): SAVISQKPSRDICQRGTSLTIQCQVDSQVTMMFWYRQQPGQSLTLIATANQGSEATYESGFVIDKFPISRPNLTFSTLTVSNMSPEDSSIYLCSVLEGTGFRFYGYTFGSGTRLTVV.

The CDR3 DNA is TGTGCCAGCAGCCGGACTAGCCGTTCCTACGAGCAGTACGTC. Its protein is CASSRTSRSYEQYV. The chain couples TRBV7-2 to TRBJ2-7, with 8 nucleotides matching TRBD2. This CDR3 region has 14 residues. V lost 5 bases, J lost 1 base, and 4 bases stayed unmatched. In germline, CDR1 is SGHTA, CDR2 FQGNSA.

The gene calls are TRBV12-5 and TRBJ2-1; TRBD2 matches at 9 bases. V shed 1 base, J shed 3 bases, and the junction held 10 bases outside the gene matches. This CDR3 is built from 18 residues. Germline loops: CDR1 LGHNT, CDR2 FRNRAP. DNA for the CDR3: TGTGCTAGTGGTTTGGAGTCCTCTGCGGGAGGGATCTACAATGAGCAGTTCTTC. It codes for CASGLESSAGGIYNEQFF.

This chain links TRBV19 with TRBJ2-7; 8 bases line up with TRBD2. This CDR3 is 15 amino acids long. V lost 5 bases to trimming and J lost 3 bases; unmatched junction nucleotides: 9. The germline V gene encodes CDR1 LNHDA and CDR2 SQIVND (reference sequence). DNA of the CDR3: TGTGCCAGTAGTCCTATAAGCGGGAGAGACTACGAGCAGTACGTC. It yields the protein CASSPISGRDYEQYV.

The genes are TRBV10-3 and TRBJ1-3; D not resolved. Trimming shortened V by 6 bases and J by 3 bases, and 12 bases separated the two germline ends. This CDR3 has 14 residues. Germline V gives CDR1 ENHRY, CDR2 SYGVKD. CDR3 amino acids: CAISGNTDGNTIYF. CDR3 in DNA: TGTGCCATCAGCGGGAACACTGATGGAAACACCATATATTTT.

This clone was detected once. The genes are TRBV5-1 and TRBJ2-1; unclear D gene. Germline CDR1 and CDR2: SGHRS and YFSETQ. V was clipped by 4 bases and J by 9 bases, with 14 bases between them. The CDR3 has 13 residues. The chain's CDR3 is CASSALPVGEQFF. CDR3 bases: TGCGCCAGCAGCGCCCTCCCGGTGGGTGAGCAGTTCTTC. The whole variable domain, filled in from reference TRBV5-1 and TRBJ2-1, reads KAGVTQTPRYLIKTRGQQVTLSCSPISGHRSVSWYQQTPGQGLQFLFEYFSETQRNKGNFPGRFSGRQFSNSRSEMNVSTLELGDSALYLCASSALPVGEQFFGPGTRLTVL.

This clone was detected a few times. V usage is TRBV18 and J usage is TRBJ1-3; no clear D. Trimming cost V 4 bases and J 3 bases, with 10 bases left between them. Germline CDR1 and CDR2: KGHSH and LQKENI. The length of the CDR3 is 14 residues. The CDR3 reads CASSLQRLGNTIYF. DNA for the CDR3: TGTGCCAGCTCACTTCAACGACTTGGAAACACCATATATTTT. Looking up the rest from reference TRBV18 and TRBJ1-3 gives the full variable domain: NAGVMQNPRHLVRRRGQEARLRCSPMKGHSHVYWYRQLPEEGLKFMVYLQKENIIDESGMPKERFSAEFPKEGPSILRIQQVVRGDSAAYFCASSLQRLGNTIYFGEGSWLTVV.

This clone was observed a handful of times. The chain employs TRBV10-3 and TRBJ2-7; TRBD2 matches at 9 bases. Germline CDR1 reads ENHRY; CDR2 reads SYGVKD. The CDR3 has 15 amino acids. The junction had 6 bases not matched to a gene; V was cut back by 2 bases and J by 4 bases. The CDR3 is CAISEKAGGPYEQYV. The DNA for the CDR3 is TGTGCCATCAGTGAGAAGGCGGGAGGGCCGTACGAGCAGTACGTC.

This clone has more than one count but fewer than ten. The chain couples TRBV5-1 to TRBJ2-5; 9 nucleotides agree with TRBD2. The CDR3 length is 15 residues. CDR1 is SGHRS, CDR2 YFSETQ, per germline. V shed 1 base and J 5 bases; nucleotides not matched to a gene: 6. The CDR3 loop is CASSLSSGSGETQYF. CDR3 bases: TGCGCCAGCAGCTTGAGTAGCGGGAGTGGCGAGACCCAGTACTTC.

The V call is TRBV7-3, the J call TRBJ2-6; no clear D. The CDR3 has 18 amino acids. The ends were cut back, 5 bases at V and 4 bases at J, with 21 bases in the middle. Germline loops: CDR1 SGHTA, CDR2 FQGTGA. The CDR3 loop is CASSPLTILGSGANVLTF. Written as DNA, the CDR3 is TGTGCCAGCAGCCCCCTTACGATCCTGGGATCGGGGGCCAACGTCCTGACTTTC.

This clone was found a few times. At the DNA level, this CDR3 is encoded by other sequences in the same sample as well. This chain joins TRBV29-1 and TRBJ2-1; 9 nucleotides agree with TRBD1. Looked up from germline, CDR1 is SQVTM and CDR2 is ANQGSEA. The CDR3 has 14 amino acids. Trimming removed 6 bases from V and 2 bases from J; junction bases left unmatched: 5. The CDR3 loop reads CSVDGTGTYNEQFF. The CDR3 DNA sequence: TGCAGCGTGGACGGGACAGGGACCTACAATGAGCAGTTCTTC.

This chain links TRBV6-1 with TRBJ2-3; 12 nucleotides match TRBD2. Germline V gives CDR1 MNHNS, CDR2 SASEGT. V was pared by 5 bases and J by 7 bases, with 7 bases of the junction left unmatched. The CDR3 runs to 15 residues. The CDR3 DNA follows: TGTGCCAGCAGTTCGACTAGCGGGAGTGGATATACGCAGTATTTT. Protein product: CASSSTSGSGYTQYF.

This sequence joins TRBV6-1 and TRBJ1-5; the D is unclear. V lost 4 bases and J 6 bases, leaving 13 bases between the germline ends. Germline V CDR1 and CDR2: MNHNS, SASEGT. CDR3 length equals 14 residues. CDR3 protein: CASSVAGSGQPQHF. For the CDR3, the DNA is TGTGCCAGCAGTGTTGCCGGGAGCGGTCAGCCCCAGCATTTT.

V usage is TRBV30 and J usage is TRBJ2-5; D is undetermined. Germline assignment: CDR1 GTSNPN and CDR2 SVGIG (reference sequence). Trimming shortened V by 0 bases and J by 7 bases, and 9 bases separated the two germline ends. The CDR3 has 12 amino acids. CDR3 bases: TGTGCCTGGAGTGTAACACTACGGACCCAGTACTTC. Translating it yields CAWSVTLRTQYF.

In this sample, this clone turned up a few times. J is TRBJ1-2 and V is TRBV9; weak D call: TRBD1 (5 bases). The V end lost 0 bases, the J end lost 7 bases, and 10 bases lay between the germline ends. The CDR3 length is 13 residues. Germline-derived CDR1 and CDR2 are SGDLS and YYNGEE. The CDR3 is CASSVVEDIGYTF. In DNA, the CDR3 is TGTGCCAGCAGCGTAGTAGAGGACATTGGCTACACCTTC.

This sequence joins TRBV5-4 and TRBJ2-7, with 11 bases that match TRBD2. V gave up 4 bases and J gave up 0 bases; unmatched junction bases: 3. Germline lookup yields CDR1 SGHNT and CDR2 YYREEE (reference sequence). The CDR3 covers 15 residues. CDR3 in DNA: TGTGCCAGCAGCCCGGGACTAGCGGACTCCTACGAGCAGTACTTC. Translating gives CASSPGLADSYEQYF. Complete variable domain (other parts from reference TRBV5-4 and TRBJ2-7): ETGVTQSPTHLIKTRGQQVTLRCSSQSGHNTVSWYQQALGQGPQFIFQYYREEENGRGNFPPRFSGLQFPNYSSELNVNALELDDSALYLCASSPGLADSYEQYFGPGTRLTVT.

The V call is TRBV29-1, the J call TRBJ2-3; tentatively, D is TRBD2 (5 bases). Trimming took off 4 bases at V and 2 bases at J, with 16 bases between the two ends. Looked up from germline, CDR1 is SQVTM and CDR2 is ANQGSEA. This CDR3 has 15 amino acids. CDR3 DNA: TGCAGCGTTGTAGAGCGGCGGACGACCACAGATACGCAGTATTTT. Its translation: CSVVERRTTTDTQYF.

The chain combines TRBV29-1 with TRBJ1-1; possible D gene TRBD1, 6 bases. V lost 5 bases, J lost 2 bases, and 12 bases lay in between. Germline V gene sequence: CDR1 SQVTM, CDR2 ANQGSEA. The CDR3 consists of 13 residues. CDR3 in amino acids: CSVNQGTNTEAFF. CDR3 nucleotides: TGCAGCGTTAATCAGGGGACAAACACTGAAGCTTTCTTT. The full variable domain, its missing parts supplied by reference TRBV29-1 and TRBJ1-1, is SAVISQKPSRDICQRGTSLTIQCQVDSQVTMMFWYRQQPGQSLTLIATANQGSEATYESGFVIDKFPISRPNLTFSTLTVSNMSPEDSSIYLCSVNQGTNTEAFFGQGTRLTVV.

This clone was found a few times. The rearrangement links TRBV19 to TRBJ2-1; a possible D gene is TRBD1 (5 bases). Per the germline V gene, CDR1 is LNHDA and CDR2 is SQIVND (reference sequence). The CDR3 covers 14 residues. The germline V and J ends were trimmed by 6 bases and 6 bases, with 15 bases remaining between them. CDR3 region: CASSSGWGSNEQFF. The CDR3 DNA reads TGTGCCAGTAGCTCGGGCTGGGGCTCCAATGAGCAGTTCTTC.

This chain links TRBV5-1 with TRBJ2-6; no reliable D call. The germline gives CDR1 SGHRS, CDR2 YFSETQ. This CDR3 contains 17 residues. The V end lost 0 bases, the J end lost 2 bases, and 12 bases lay between the germline ends. In DNA, the CDR3 is TGCGCCAGCAGCTTGGGACCGATTTTGGCTGGGGCCAACGTCCTGACTTTC. This codes for CASSLGPILAGANVLTF. Combining the CDR3 with reference TRBV5-1 and TRBJ2-6 gives the whole variable domain KAGVTQTPRYLIKTRGQQVTLSCSPISGHRSVSWYQQTPGQGLQFLFEYFSETQRNKGNFPGRFSGRQFSNSRSEMNVSTLELGDSALYLCASSLGPILAGANVLTFGAGSRLTVL.

A word on this clone: Other DNA sequences in this specimen translate into the identical CDR3. V usage is TRBV29-1 and J usage is TRBJ2-1; D is possibly TRBD1 (5 bases). The V gene lost 4 bases and the J gene lost 3 bases, with 7 bases spanning the gap. The CDR3 contains 12 residues. CDR1 SQVTM and CDR2 ANQGSEA come from the germline V gene. CDR3 residues: CSVGRDYNEQFF. DNA for the CDR3: TGCAGCGTTGGCAGGGACTACAATGAGCAGTTCTTC.

The V call is TRBV5-6, the J call TRBJ2-7; weak D call: TRBD2 (6 bases). The ends were cut back, 4 bases at V and 2 bases at J, with 13 bases in the middle. The length of the CDR3 is 14 residues. Germline V gives CDR1 SGHDT, CDR2 YYEEEE. The chain's CDR3 is CASSHGTLTYEQYF. The CDR3 bases are TGTGCCAGCAGCCACGGGACTTTGACCTACGAGCAGTACTTC.